This TCR beta chain derives from a study of cytomegalovirus exposure and HLA in healthy donors. Primers included in the PCR were 60 Vbeta and 13 Jbeta primers. The protocol was immunoSEQ multiplex PCR, while the TCRdb copy is restricted to in-frame clones and leaves out a portion. The data contain over 100,000 clones, roughly 77% of them singletons. On this clone: Its antigen is as yet unknown.

Deletions cut 5 bases from V and 7 bases from J, with 21 bases between. This CDR3 comprises 15 residues. Germline V gene data show CDR1 as SGHRS and CDR2 as YFSETQ. Healthy bone marrow donors formed the donor group. Study-wide points: Reportedly, fewer N-insertions than the approximately 690-donor mean appeared in an Asian-associated ancestry cluster in a later analysis.

The sample comprised PBMCs. The TCR was taken from a man younger than 40 in good health and CMV-seronegative. The V call is TRBV5-1, the J call TRBJ1-2; D might be TRBD1 (6 bases). CDR3 nucleotides: TGCGCCAGCAGTTCGGACAGCTTATTATTGGGTGGCTACACCTTC. Protein sequence: CASSSDSLLLGGYTF.